The 17 T cell receptor beta chains given below trace back to one sample, sequenced in a study of human T cells and chemical hapten exposure. Specified time point: patch test 2, 6 weeks after DPC sensitization. The treatment was: therapeutic diphenylcyclopropenone sensitization with weekly scalp DPC. TCRdb ran MiXCR on the RACE reads and lists one entry per CDR3 protein. The data hold roughly 92,000 distinct CDR3 sequences, with around 10% observed a single time. Sequenced here: whole blood, sampled in connection with sensitization to the hapten diphenylcyclopropenone (DPC). These receptors came from a woman between 35 and 50 years old with alopecia areata. Some clones in this sample may be carry-over from other donors' samples.

In this sample, this clonotype turned up many times. For the CDR3, the DNA is TGTGCCAGCTCAGGGGGGCTAAACACTGAAGCTTTCTTT. This encodes CASSGGLNTEAFF. The J gene is TRBJ1-1, the V gene TRBV18, with D possibly matching TRBD1 (6 bases). The V end lost 5 bases, the J end lost 2 bases, and 9 bases lay between the germline ends. This CDR3 comprises 13 residues. The germline gives CDR1 KGHSH, CDR2 LQKENI.

The chain combines TRBV6-5 with TRBJ1-1; maybe TRBD1 (6 bases). V shed 0 bases and J shed 1 base, with 12 bases lying between them. The CDR3 sequence is 16 residues long. Looked up from germline, CDR1 is MNHEY and CDR2 is SVGAGI. The CDR3 DNA reads as TGTGCCAGCAGTTACTCTAGTAGGGGGACGAACACTGAAGCTTTCTTT. It translates to CASSYSSRGTNTEAFF.

With respect to this clonotype: A read error may explain this, as a much larger clone is one base away. In DNA form, the CDR3 reads TGCAGTGCTCCAGAGGGAGGGCCGTTTGAGACCCAGTACTTC. It codes for CSAPEGGPFETQYF. The J gene is TRBJ2-5, the V gene TRBV20-1; 7 bases are a match to TRBD2. This CDR3 has 14 amino acids. Germline V gene sequence: CDR1 DFQATT, CDR2 SNEGSKA (reference sequence). V shed 5 bases and J 5 bases; nucleotides not matched to a gene: 11.

This clonotype was picked up many times. The rearrangement joins TRBV6-5 to TRBJ2-7, with 7 bases aligning to TRBD1. This CDR3 has 14 amino acids. Germline V gives CDR1 MNHEY, CDR2 SVGAGI. V dropped 2 bases and J dropped 5; count of bases not matched to a gene: 6. For the CDR3, the DNA is TGTGCCAGCAGTTACGGAAATCAGGGGGACGAGCAGTACTTC. Translation gives CASSYGNQGDEQYF.

This clonotype showed up many times. The gene calls are TRBV12-3 or TRBV12-4 and TRBJ1-4; no reliable D call. The CDR3 is 14 residues long. The germline V and J ends were trimmed by 7 bases and 5 bases, with 14 bases remaining between them. The DNA of the CDR3 is TGTGCCAGCATAAAGGAGGGTTGGAATGAAAAACTGTTTTTT. The encoded protein is CASIKEGWNEKLFF.

The CDR3 here is CASSLAAGVSGANVLTF. CDR3 DNA sequence: TGTGCCAGCAGCTTAGCGGCGGGAGTAAGTGGGGCCAACGTCCTGACTTTC. V usage is TRBV7-2 and J usage is TRBJ2-6; 7 positions agree with TRBD2. V dropped 0 bases and J dropped 3; count of bases not matched to a gene: 5. CDR3 length equals 17 residues. Looked up from germline, CDR1 is SGHTA and CDR2 is FQGNSA.

This clonotype was recorded at least ten times. This chain links TRBV28 with TRBJ1-5, with D hard to call. The CDR3 consists of 15 residues. Germline V gene lookup returns CDR1 MDHEN and CDR2 SYDVKM. The V gene lost 3 bases and the J gene lost 2 bases, with 11 bases spanning the gap. The CDR3 spells CASSFPRLGNQPQHF. The CDR3 nucleotides are TGTGCCAGCAGTTTCCCCAGGTTAGGCAATCAGCCCCAGCATTTT. Using reference TRBV28 and TRBJ1-5 for the parts outside the CDR3, the full variable domain is DVKVTQSSRYLVKRTGEKVFLECVQDMDHENMFWYRQDPGLGLRLIYFSYDVKMKEKGDIPEGYSVSREKKERFSLILESASTNQTSMYLCASSFPRLGNQPQHFGDGTRLSIL.

The chain joins TRBV27 to TRBJ2-7, with a tentative D call TRBD1 (6 bases). Germline assignment: CDR1 MNHEY and CDR2 SMNVEV (reference sequence). Trimming removed 5 bases from V and 3 bases from J, with 23 bases in between. This CDR3 has 17 residues. The CDR3 nucleotides read TGTGCCAGCAGTGCCGGTACCGGGACACACGAAGTCTACGAGCAGTACTTC. Translating gives CASSAGTGTHEVYEQYF.

V is TRBV20-1 and J is TRBJ2-7, with 11 bases lining up with TRBD1. Germline trimming cut 4 bases from V and 4 bases from J; bases unmatched to any gene: 9. Germline V gene lookup returns CDR1 DFQATT and CDR2 SNEGSKA (reference sequence). This CDR3 has 15 amino acids. DNA of the CDR3: TGCAGTGCTAAATCCGGGACAGGGGGATCATACGAGCAGTACTTC. Amino acids: CSAKSGTGGSYEQYF.

The sample holds many counts of this clonotype. The chain employs TRBV9 and TRBJ2-5; 9 positions match TRBD1. CDR1 SGDLS and CDR2 YYNGEE come from the germline V gene. This CDR3 contains 14 residues. Germline trimming cut 5 bases from V and 5 bases from J; bases unmatched to any gene: 7. In DNA, the CDR3 is TGTGCCAGCAGTGGGACAGGGCGAGTGGAGACCCAGTACTTC. This gives the protein CASSGTGRVETQYF.

The chain links TRBV6-2 or TRBV6-3 to TRBJ2-6; D not resolved. The length of the CDR3 is 15 residues. V was pared by 7 bases and J by 0 bases, with 10 bases between. In germline, CDR1 is MNHEY, CDR2 SVGEGT. This CDR3 is CASKSPSSGANVLTF. The CDR3 coding sequence is TGTGCCAGCAAGAGCCCCTCCTCTGGGGCCAACGTCCTGACTTTC.

This clonotype was counted at least ten times. The V call is TRBV7-9, the J call TRBJ2-1; TRBD1 aligns across 7 bases. Germline CDR1 SEHNR, CDR2 FQNEAQ (reference sequence). The CDR3 spans 15 residues. The trim removed 1 base at V and 6 bases at J, leaving 6 bases unmatched. The CDR3 sequence: CASSLGQGVSNEQFF. The CDR3 DNA follows: TGTGCCAGCAGCTTAGGACAGGGTGTGTCCAATGAGCAGTTCTTC.

The chain is built from TRBV6-5 and TRBJ1-3, with D maybe TRBD1 (5 bases). The CDR3 totals 14 residues. CDR1 and CDR2 (germline): MNHEY, SVGAGI. V shed 4 bases and J shed 4 bases, with 11 bases lying between them. CDR3 nucleotides: TGTGCCAGCAGTTCGACAGAACTGGGAAACACCATATATTTT. Amino acid sequence: CASSSTELGNTIYF.

This clonotype was seen repeatedly, ten times or more. The chain joins TRBV7-8 to TRBJ2-7, with 8 bases identical to TRBD1. This CDR3 is built from 15 residues. After removal of 4 bases from V and 6 bases from J, the junction contained 11 bases not matched to a gene. Germline V gene lookup returns CDR1 SGHVS and CDR2 FQNEAQ. CDR3 DNA sequence: TGTGCCAGCAGCTACGGGACAGGTACCCCATCCGAGCAGTACTTC. Translating gives CASSYGTGTPSEQYF. Full variable domain (rest looked up from reference TRBV7-8 and TRBJ2-7): GAGVSQSPRYKVAKRGQDVALRCDPISGHVSLFWYQQALGQGPEFLTYFQNEAQLDKSGLPSDRFFAERPEGSVSTLKIQRTQQEDSAVYLCASSYGTGTPSEQYFGPGTRLTVT.

This clonotype was seen at least ten times. This chain links TRBV7-2 with TRBJ1-1; 9 bases agree with TRBD1. V trimming: 0 bases; J trimming: 7 bases; junction bases outside the gene matches: 6. The CDR3 has 15 residues. CDR1 is SGHTA and CDR2 is FQGNSA in the germline V gene. CDR3 DNA sequence: TGTGCCAGCAGCTTAGCGGTAACAGGGGGCTATGAAGCTTTCTTT. This translates into CASSLAVTGGYEAFF. Looking up the rest from reference TRBV7-2 and TRBJ1-1 gives the full variable domain: GAGVSQSPSNKVTEKGKDVELRCDPISGHTALYWYRQSLGQGLEFLIYFQGNSAPDKSGLPSDRFSAERTGGSVSTLTIQRTQQEDSAVYLCASSLAVTGGYEAFFGQGTRLTVV.

This clonotype was seen a few times. The chain uses TRBV3-1 and TRBJ2-3; 7 bases are shared with TRBD2. Losses at the gene ends were 5 bases for V and 0 bases for J; bases not matched to a gene: 8. Germline V gives CDR1 LGHDT, CDR2 YNNKEL (reference sequence). This CDR3 has 16 residues. This chain's CDR3 is CASSTRGTTSTDTQYF. The DNA of the CDR3 is TGTGCCAGCAGCACCCGGGGGACTACAAGCACAGATACGCAGTATTTT.

The table lists this clonotype with a few counts. The chain recombines TRBV18 with TRBJ1-5; 11 bases fit TRBD1. The CDR3 has 16 residues. The ends lost 1 base at V and 5 bases at J; junction bases unmatched: 4. Germline values: CDR1 KGHSH, CDR2 LQKENI. CDR3 in DNA: TGTGCCAGCTCACCACTTGGGACAGGGGGAGATCAGCCCCAGCATTTT. Translation: CASSPLGTGGDQPQHF.